This TCR beta chain was recovered during a study of chemoradiotherapy in HPV16-positive cancers. Overall study results and limits: During treatment, candidate HPV-specific clones and E7-related motifs expanded in tumor.

Over chemoradiotherapy, repertoires were sampled more than once. This CDR3 comprises 14 residues. V lost 5 bases, J lost 4 bases, and 15 bases lay in between. Germline assignment: CDR1 MNHEY and CDR2 SVGAGI. With respect to this clone: The antigen remains unidentified.

TCRdb keeps only in-frame clones here, not all; method: immunoSEQ multiplex PCR. The sample lists about 34,000 clones, about 90% occurring once. The starting material was blood, obtained from a patient who underwent chemoradiotherapy. This TCR was sampled from a human donor with HPV-associated anogenital cancer. V usage is TRBV6-5 and J usage is TRBJ2-7; D remains ambiguous. Written as DNA, the CDR3 is TGTGCCAGCAGTAGAGTCGGTCCCGGATACGAGCAGTACTTC. Its protein product is CASSRVGPGYEQYF.